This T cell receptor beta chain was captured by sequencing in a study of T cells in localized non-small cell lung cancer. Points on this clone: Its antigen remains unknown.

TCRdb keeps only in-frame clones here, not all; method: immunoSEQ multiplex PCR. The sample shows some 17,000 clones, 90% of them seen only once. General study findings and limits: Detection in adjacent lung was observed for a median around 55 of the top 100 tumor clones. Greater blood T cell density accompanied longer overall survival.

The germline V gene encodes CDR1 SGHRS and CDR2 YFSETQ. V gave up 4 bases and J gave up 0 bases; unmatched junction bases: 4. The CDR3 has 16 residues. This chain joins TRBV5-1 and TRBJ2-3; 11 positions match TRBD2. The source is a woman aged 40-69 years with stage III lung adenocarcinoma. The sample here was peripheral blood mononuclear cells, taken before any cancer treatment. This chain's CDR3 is CASSPGLAESTDTQYF. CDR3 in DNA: TGCGCCAGCAGCCCGGGACTAGCGGAAAGCACAGATACGCAGTATTTT.